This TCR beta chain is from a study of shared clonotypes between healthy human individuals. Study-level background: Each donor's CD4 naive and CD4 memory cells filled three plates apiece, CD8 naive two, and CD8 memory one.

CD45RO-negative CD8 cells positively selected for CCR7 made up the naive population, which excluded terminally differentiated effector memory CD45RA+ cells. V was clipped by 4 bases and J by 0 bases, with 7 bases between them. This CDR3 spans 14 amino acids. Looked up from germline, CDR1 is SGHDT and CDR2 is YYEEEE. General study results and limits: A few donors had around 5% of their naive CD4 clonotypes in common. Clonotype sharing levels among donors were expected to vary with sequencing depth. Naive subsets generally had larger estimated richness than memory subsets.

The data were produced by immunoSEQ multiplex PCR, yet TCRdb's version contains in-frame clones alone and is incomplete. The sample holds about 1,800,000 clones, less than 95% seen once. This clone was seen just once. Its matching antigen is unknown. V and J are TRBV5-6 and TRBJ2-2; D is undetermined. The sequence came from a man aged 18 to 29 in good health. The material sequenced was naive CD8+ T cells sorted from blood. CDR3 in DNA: TGTGCCAGCAGCCCAAATTCGAACACCGGGGAGCTGTTTTTT. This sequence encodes CASSPNSNTGELFF.